One sample yielded the 14 T cell receptor beta chains listed below, sequenced in a study of CD8 T cells in ankylosing spondylitis. TCRdb independently ran MiXCR on the 5' RACE reads; one entry per CDR3 protein. This table holds around 450,000 distinct CDR3 sequences, 25% to 30% found once. Broader study findings: In ankylosing spondylitis blood, a motif of eight highly homologous TCR beta variants appeared characteristic.

Their recognized antigens are unknown. Sequencing was performed on blood, either unsorted or a sorted T cell fraction (not recorded which). These receptors were taken from a male donor with ankylosing spondylitis.

The chain couples TRBV21-1 to TRBJ2-7. TRBV21-1 is designated a pseudogene. The CDR3 consists of 11 residues. The CDR3 is CASERTYEQYV. DNA for the CDR3: TGTGCCTCCGAGCGTACCTACGAGCAGTACGTC.

This clonotype was seen a handful of times. The rearrangement links TRBV7-2 to TRBJ1-4, with D possibly TRBD1 on 6 matching bases. The V gene's germline CDR1 is SGHTA and CDR2 FQGNSA. V shed 4 bases and J shed 8 bases, with 11 bases lying between them. The CDR3 covers 13 residues. CDR3 sequence reads: CASSWGHSEKLFF. The CDR3 DNA reads as TGTGCCAGCAGCTGGGGACACTCGGAAAAACTGTTTTTT.

This clonotype was observed a handful of times. J is TRBJ2-4 and V is TRBV6-1, with 8 bases matching TRBD2. This CDR3 has 15 amino acids. J gave up 0 bases and V 8 bases, and 6 bases lay outside the gene matches. Germline V gene sequence: CDR1 MNHNS, CDR2 SASEGT. Here the CDR3 DNA reads TGTGCCAGCGATAGCGGGAAAGTAGCCAAAAACATTCAGTACTTC. This encodes CASDSGKVAKNIQYF.

V gene TRBV30 combines with J gene TRBJ2-1, with 7 bases lining up with TRBD2. The CDR3 loop spans 15 amino acids. Germline assignment: CDR1 GTSNPN and CDR2 SVGIG (reference sequence). V gave up 3 bases and J gave up 4 bases; unmatched junction bases: 9. The CDR3 bases are TGTGCCTGGAGCCTGGGAGGGAGGCAGTACAATGAGCAGTTCTTC. This translates into CAWSLGGRQYNEQFF.

In this sample, this clonotype turned up a few times. The gene calls are TRBV7-2 and TRBJ2-3, with D tentatively TRBD1 (5 bases). V lost 5 bases and J lost 2, with 17 bases in between. Per the germline V gene, CDR1 is SGHTA and CDR2 is FQGNSA. The CDR3 is 16 residues long. The CDR3 region has the DNA TGTGCCAGCAGCCAGCAGGGTCCACCTAACACAGATACGCAGTATTTT. Its protein is CASSQQGPPNTDTQYF.

In this sample, this clonotype turned up a few times. J is TRBJ1-2 and V is TRBV5-1; maybe TRBD1 (6 bases). V lost 3 bases, J lost 3 bases, and 18 bases lay in between. CDR1 and CDR2 from the germline V gene are SGHRS and YFSETQ. This CDR3 contains 16 residues. CDR3 sequence: CASSYGQSINYYGYTF. CDR3 nucleotide sequence: TGCGCCAGCAGCTACGGACAGTCCATAAACTACTATGGCTACACCTTC.

This clonotype was observed a handful of times. This chain links TRBV5-1 with TRBJ1-1, with a possible D match to TRBD1 (6 bases). The CDR3 contains 14 residues. CDR1 is SGHRS, CDR2 YFSETQ, per germline. The germline V and J ends were trimmed by 2 bases and 7 bases, with 15 bases remaining between them. In DNA form, the CDR3 reads TGCGCCAGCAGCTTAAACAGGGTCGGGTATGAAGCTTTCTTT. Translated: CASSLNRVGYEAFF.

This clonotype appeared once. The chain joins TRBV10-3 to TRBJ2-2, with 7 nucleotides matching TRBD1. The CDR3 totals 18 residues. V shed 0 bases, J shed 5 bases, and the junction held 12 bases outside the gene matches. Germline V gene lookup returns CDR1 ENHRY and CDR2 SYGVKD. This CDR3 reads CAISESRGGIPGTGELFF. CDR3 coding DNA: TGTGCCATCAGTGAGTCGAGAGGGGGCATCCCGGGGACCGGGGAGCTGTTTTTT.

This chain joins TRBV11-3 and TRBJ2-2; TRBD2 might be the D (7 bases). Germline CDR1 and CDR2: SGHNT and YENEEA. The length of the CDR3 is 15 residues. Deletions cut 5 bases from V and 2 bases from J, with 12 bases between. The chain's CDR3 is CASSRWGGNTGELFF. Written as DNA, the CDR3 is TGTGCCAGCAGCAGATGGGGGGGCAACACCGGGGAGCTGTTTTTT.

The rearrangement joins TRBV5-1 to TRBJ2-3; 10 nucleotides match TRBD2. The CDR3 spans 15 residues. V lost 2 bases to trimming and J lost 4 bases; unmatched junction nucleotides: 4. From germline, CDR1 is SGHRS and CDR2 YFSETQ. The CDR3 coding sequence is TGCGCCAGCAGCTTCTCAGCGGGAGGGTCAGATACGCAGTATTTT. Protein product: CASSFSAGGSDTQYF.

This chain links TRBV2 with TRBJ2-4; the D gene is possibly TRBD2 (6 bases). CDR1 is SNHLY and CDR2 is FYNNEI in the germline V gene. Trimming shortened V by 8 bases and J by 2 bases, and 7 bases separated the two germline ends. This CDR3 comprises 12 residues. CDR3: CASAGPKNIQYF. The CDR3 coding sequence is TGTGCCAGCGCGGGACCCAAAAACATTCAGTACTTC.

The table lists this clonotype with many counts. The J gene is TRBJ1-2, the V gene TRBV15; weak D call: TRBD1 (5 bases). V lost 3 bases and J lost 2, with 10 bases in between. Germline assignment: CDR1 LNHNV and CDR2 YYDKDF (reference sequence). The CDR3 contains 14 residues. The CDR3 loop is CATSRSRGNYGYTF. DNA for the CDR3: TGTGCCACCAGCAGGTCGCGGGGGAACTATGGCTACACCTTC.

The chain recombines TRBV7-9 with TRBJ2-1; 7 bases fit TRBD2. CDR3 size: 17 residues. Losses at the gene ends were 1 base for V and 8 bases for J; bases not matched to a gene: 14. Germline V CDR1 and CDR2: SEHNR, FQNEAQ (reference sequence). The CDR3 reads CASSLGGGSHSSYEQFF. The CDR3 DNA reads TGTGCCAGCAGCTTAGGCGGGGGTTCACACAGTTCGTATGAGCAGTTCTTC.

DNA of the CDR3: TGTGCCAGCAGCCGAGGAAGGGCTGATGAAAAACTGTTTTTT. It translates to CASSRGRADEKLFF. The chain combines TRBV14 with TRBJ1-4, with D unresolved. Trimming took off 4 bases at V and 6 bases at J, with 12 bases between the two ends. The CDR3 is 14 residues long. Germline V CDR1 and CDR2: SGHDN, FVKESK.